The next 18 T cell receptor beta chains were all read from a single sample in a study of tumor and adjacent non-tumor tissue in lung cancer. Three rounds of nested PCR, following a modified ARM-PCR protocol, produced the TCRbeta library. TCRdb reanalysed the multiplex PCR reads using MiXCR and keeps one entry per CDR3 protein. Among about 120,000 distinct CDR3 sequences, over 75% were seen once, and the ten largest hold 20% to 25%. No cell sorting was done before RNA was extracted from the tissue. Sequenced material: lung tumor tissue. The receptors were gathered from a man in his 70s with non-small cell lung cancer.

As for this clonotype: Mismatch with germline at one junction end may stem from a read error. The rearrangement uses TRBV4-3 and TRBJ2-7; TRBD2 aligns across 14 bases. The CDR3 spans 21 residues. Germline V gene lookup returns CDR1 LGHNA and CDR2 YSLEER. CDR3: CASRQAHNSKGLAGGSYEQYF. The CDR3, as DNA: TGCGCCAGCAGGCAAGCCCATAACTCAAAAGGACTAGCGGGAGGCTCCTACGAGCAGTACTTC.

This clonotype was seen only once. Compared with germline, one end of the junction differs, possibly owing to a read error. The chain carries TRBV28 and TRBJ2-1, with a possible D match to TRBD2 (7 bases). The CDR3 extends over 15 amino acids. The germline V gene encodes CDR1 MDHEN and CDR2 SYDVKM. CDR3 bases: TGTGCCAGCCTTCGCGGCGGGGGCTCCTATAATGAGCAGTTCTTC. This translates into CASLRGGGSYNEQFF.

With regard to this clonotype: Just one base apart from a much larger clone, this may be a read error. The chain combines TRBV20-1 with TRBJ2-1; D is possibly TRBD1 (6 bases). Germline V gene lookup returns CDR1 DFQATT and CDR2 SNEGSKA (reference sequence). This CDR3 is built from 16 residues. CDR3 loop: CSARSTGASSYNVQFF. Here the CDR3 DNA reads TGCAGTGCTAGGTCGACAGGAGCTAGCTCCTACAATGTGCAGTTCTTC.

The chain couples TRBV10-2 to TRBJ1-5, with D maybe TRBD1 (6 bases). The closer fit of TRBJ2-3 to the DNA end suggests the J call may be wrong. This CDR3 comprises 16 residues. The germline V gene encodes CDR1 WSHSY and CDR2 SAAADI. In nucleotides, the CDR3 is TGCGCCAAGAAAACCGACAGGAGTGGTAGCAATGAGCCCCAGTATTTT. Protein: CAKKTDRSGSNEPQYF.

The chain joins TRBV12-3 or TRBV12-4 to TRBJ2-3; the D gene is possibly TRBD2 (6 bases). The CDR3 length is 15 residues. Trimming left V 8 bases short and J 5 bases short, with 20 bases between. The CDR3 protein is CASSVLVGGQDTQYF. In DNA, the CDR3 is TGTGCCAGCTCCGTTCTAGTGGGGGGTCAAGATACGCAGTATTTT.

As for this clonotype: One base away lies a much larger clone, so this may be a sequencing read error. Since no conserved phenylalanine or tryptophan closes the CDR3, a read error is the likely cause. The J gene is TRBJ2-7, the V gene TRBV20-1, with 10 positions matching TRBD2. CDR3 length: 14 amino acids. Unmatched junction bases numbered 3, after V lost 0 bases and J lost 4 bases. Looked up from germline, CDR1 is DFQATT and CDR2 is SNEGSKA (reference sequence). The CDR3 sequence is CSARDLGLAYEQYL. CDR3 nucleotide sequence: TGCAGTGCTAGAGATCTGGGACTAGCGTACGAGCAGTACTTG.

The count of this clonotype is one. One end of the junction varies from germline; a read error may be responsible. V usage is TRBV29-1 and J usage is TRBJ1-2; D perhaps matches TRBD1 (5 bases). CDR1 is SQVTM, CDR2 ANQGSEA, per germline. The length of the CDR3 is 16 residues. The CDR3 spells CSALPYLGLDNYGYTF. The CDR3 nucleotides are TGCAGCGCTCTCCCCTACCTGGGACTAGATAATTATGGTTACACCTTC. The variable domain in full, with the rest retrieved from reference TRBV29-1 and TRBJ1-2, is SAVISQKPSRDICQRGTSLTIQCQVDSQVTMMFWYRQQPGQSLTLIATANQGSEATYESGFVIDKFPISRPNLTFSTLTVSNMSPEDSSIYLCSALPYLGLDNYGYTFGSGTRLTVV.

This clonotype has only a few counts. A read error may account for a junction end that differs from germline. J is TRBJ2-3 and V is TRBV6-2 or TRBV6-3; tentatively, D is TRBD1 (5 bases). CDR3 length: 17 residues. Looked up from germline, CDR1 is MNHEY and CDR2 is SVGEGT. CDR3 loop: CASSYPMTVGHQDMQYF. The CDR3 region has the DNA TGTGCCAGCAGTTATCCGATGACAGTAGGTCACCAGGATATGCAGTATTTT.

As regards this clonotype: At one of its ends the junction is not consistent with the germline gene, which may arise from a read error. This sequence joins TRBV6-5 and TRBJ2-7; 11 bases map to TRBD1. This CDR3 is built from 18 residues. The germline CDR1 and CDR2 sequences are MNHEY and SVGAGI. The CDR3 DNA sequence: TGTGCCAACAGTTACATGAGTACAGGACAGGGGGCGATCAACGAGCAGTACTTC. Translated: CANSYMSTGQGAINEQYF.

As regards this clonotype: One end of the junction does not line up with germline, which may come from a read error. The V gene is TRBV11-1, the J gene TRBJ2-5; 7 bases match TRBD2. The CDR3 is 13 residues long. Germline lookup yields CDR1 SGHAT and CDR2 FQDESV (reference sequence). CDR3 coding DNA: TGTCCCAGCAGCTTAGCGCGGGGGAAATCCCAGTACTTC. Its translation: CPSSLARGKSQYF.

This clonotype was seen a few times. A read error may produce the germline difference seen at one junction end. This chain connects TRBV29-1 to TRBJ2-2; either TRBD1 or TRBD2 may fit D (5 bases each). CDR1 and CDR2 from the germline V gene are SQVTM and ANQGSEA. There are 14 residues in the CDR3. In DNA, the CDR3 is TGCAGCGCTGATGTAGCGTGGGGCACCGGGAAGCTGTTTTTT. The encoded protein is CSADVAWGTGKLFF.

The J gene is TRBJ2-5, the V gene TRBV13; D is undetermined. From germline, CDR1 is PRHDT and CDR2 FYEKMQ (reference sequence). The CDR3 runs 14 residues. The germline V and J ends were trimmed by 0 bases and 4 bases, with 9 bases remaining between them. CDR3 sequence: CASSLGRVRETQYF. CDR3 nucleotides: TGTGCCAGCAGCTTAGGCCGGGTAAGAGAGACCCAGTACTTC.

Note on this clonotype: It may be a read error: a sequence one base away is much more abundant. J is TRBJ1-5 and V is TRBV28; D remains ambiguous. The CDR3 length is 14 residues. CDR1 and CDR2 from the germline V gene are MDHEN and SYDVKM. CDR3 coding DNA: TGTGTCAGCAGTTTATCGGCGGCGGCACAGCCCCAGCATTTT. This translates into CVSSLSAAAQPQHF.

Points on this clonotype: In this CDR3 the conserved last residue, phenylalanine or tryptophan, is missing, so a read error is likely. The chain joins TRBV11-1 to TRBJ2-7; 7 nucleotides match TRBD1. CDR3 length equals 14 residues. The germline gives CDR1 SGHAT, CDR2 FQDESV (reference sequence). CDR3 in DNA: TGTGCCGGCCAACCTCCGGGACAGAGCTACGTGCAGTACCTC. Protein product: CAGQPPGQSYVQYL.

Of note for this clonotype: At one boundary the junction diverges from the germline segment, which might be a read error. The chain couples TRBV29-1 to TRBJ1-2, with D possibly matching TRBD1 (6 bases). The CDR3 has 14 amino acids. In germline, CDR1 is SQVTM, CDR2 ANQGSEA. The CDR3 nucleotides are TGCAGTGTTGCACCAGGGGCATTAACCTATGACTACACCTTC. Its translation is CSVAPGALTYDYTF.

In the case of this clonotype: The junction differs from germline at one of its ends, possibly a read error. The rearrangement uses TRBV12-3 or TRBV12-4 and TRBJ2-2, with 14 positions matching TRBD2. This CDR3 has 14 residues. The CDR3, as DNA: TGTGCCAGCAGCTGGACTAGCGGGGGGAGGGAGCTCTATTTT. Translated, it gives CASSWTSGGRELYF.

Points on this clonotype: Being one base from a much bigger clone, this may be a read error. The chain recombines TRBV4-1 with TRBJ2-5; TRBD2 is a possible D gene (6 bases). The CDR3 extends over 15 amino acids. CDR1 and CDR2 from the germline V gene are MGHRA and YSYEKL. V shed 5 bases and J shed 1 base, with 14 bases lying between them. Here the CDR3 reads CASSAGRRCQETQYF. DNA for the CDR3: TGCGCCAGCAGCGCGGGACGGCGGTGCCAAGAGACCCAGTACTTC.

This clonotype was counted at least ten times. The chain has TRBV5-1 and TRBJ1-2; D is perhaps TRBD1 (5 bases). Germline CDR1 is SGHRS and CDR2 is YFSETQ. With 6 bases removed from V and 9 bases from J, the gap between germline ends came to 18 bases. The CDR3 is 13 amino acids. The CDR3 reads CASNLGTGESYTF. CDR3 bases: TGCGCCAGCAACTTAGGGACCGGAGAGAGCTACACCTTC.